Presented here are 9 T cell receptor beta chains from one specimen sequenced in a study of response to subunit inactivated influenza vaccine. TCRdb ran MiXCR on the RT-PCR reads and lists one entry per CDR3 protein. The sample comprises around 790,000 distinct CDR3 sequences, over 20% of which are singletons, and roughly 10% rests with the top ten. The sequencing used PBMCs from blood, collected around 5 days after vaccination. These receptors were collected from a man aged 50-59 years who received an inactivated influenza vaccine.

The chain links TRBV7-2 to TRBJ2-2, with D perhaps given as TRBD1 or TRBD2 (8 bases each). With 5 bases removed from V and 3 bases from J, the gap between germline ends came to 13 bases. The CDR3 is 15 residues long. Germline CDR1 SGHTA, CDR2 FQGNSA. CDR3 coding DNA: TGTGCCAGCAGCCGGGGGGGACAGGACACCGGGGAGCTGTTTTTT. It translates to CASSRGGQDTGELFF.

The chain links TRBV27 to TRBJ2-2, with a possible D match to TRBD1 (5 bases). The CDR3 is made up of 15 amino acids. Germline lookup yields CDR1 MNHEY and CDR2 SMNVEV (reference sequence). V was cut by 5 bases and J by 0 bases, with 10 bases left in between. Written as DNA, the CDR3 is TGTGCCAGCAGTGTTCAGGGCGCGAACACCGGGGAGCTGTTTTTT. The encoded protein is CASSVQGANTGELFF.

This clonotype was seen only a few times. This chain links TRBV9 with TRBJ1-3, with 7 bases aligning to TRBD1. The length of the CDR3 is 18 residues. Looked up from germline, CDR1 is SGDLS and CDR2 is YYNGEE. V lost 0 bases and J lost 0; bases outside the gene matches: 9. CDR3 coding DNA: TGTGCCAGCAGCGTAGATTTTGACAGGGAGCTCTCTGGAAACACCATATATTTT. Protein sequence: CASSVDFDRELSGNTIYF.

V gene TRBV29-1 combines with J gene TRBJ2-3; 10 nucleotides line up with TRBD2. J gave up 3 bases and V 6 bases, and 9 bases lay outside the gene matches. Germline V CDR1 and CDR2: SQVTM, ANQGSEA. The CDR3 is 15 amino acids. The CDR3 DNA sequence: TGCAGCGTCCATATAGTGACTAGCGGGACAGATACGCAGTATTTT. Protein product: CSVHIVTSGTDTQYF.

This clonotype was seen only a few times. This chain uses TRBV20-1 with TRBJ2-1; 9 bases map to TRBD1. This CDR3 is built from 15 residues. Germline CDR1 is DFQATT and CDR2 is SNEGSKA (reference sequence). J lost 0 bases, V lost 3 bases, and 3 bases had no gene match. Here the CDR3 reads CSASETGGSYNEQFF. The CDR3 DNA sequence: TGCAGTGCTAGCGAGACAGGGGGCTCCTACAATGAGCAGTTCTTC.

This clonotype was seen repeatedly, ten times or more. This chain connects TRBV6-2 or TRBV6-3 to TRBJ2-7; D not certain. CDR3 length: 15 residues. The V gene's germline CDR1 is MNHEY and CDR2 SVGEGT. Trimming removed 6 bases from V and 0 bases from J, with 15 bases in between. As DNA, the CDR3 is TGTGCCAGCAGGCAGGTTTGGGGTGGCTCCTACGAGCAGTACTTC. This encodes CASRQVWGGSYEQYF.

J is TRBJ2-7 and V is TRBV6-6; D not resolved. Germline-derived CDR1 and CDR2 are MNHNY and SVGAGI (reference sequence). The CDR3 is made up of 13 amino acids. V lost 7 bases and J 1 base, leaving 11 bases between the germline ends. The CDR3 spells CASNVQISYEQYF. In DNA, the CDR3 is TGTGCCAGCAATGTACAGATATCCTACGAGCAGTACTTC.

This clonotype was seen more than once but under ten times. The chain is built from TRBV7-9 and TRBJ2-7; 7 bases are shared with TRBD1. CDR1 and CDR2 from the germline V gene are SEHNR and FQNEAQ (reference sequence). The CDR3 is 14 residues long. J lost 3 bases, V lost 8 bases, and 10 bases had no gene match. The DNA for the CDR3 is TGTGCCAGCGCCTCAGGGGGTTTTAACTACGAGCAGTACTTC. Protein sequence: CASASGGFNYEQYF.

This clonotype was counted at least ten times. The CDR3 loop reads CSVLSGSGYEQYF. The CDR3, as DNA: TGCAGCGTTCTGAGCGGGAGCGGGTACGAGCAGTACTTC. The chain uses TRBV29-1 and TRBJ2-7; 8 bases are shared with TRBD2. This CDR3 is 13 amino acids long. From germline, CDR1 is SQVTM and CDR2 ANQGSEA. The trim removed 5 bases at V and 4 bases at J, leaving 7 bases unmatched.